The TCR beta chain under discussion was sequenced for a study of Graves' ophthalmopathy and Graves' hyperthyroidism. For the study at large: Hyperthyroidism was considered stable when no ophthalmopathy appeared within 18 months of follow-up. Study-level findings and limits: The majority of expanded thyroid clonotypes above 0.001 frequency also occurred in blood.

Germline V gene sequence: CDR1 SEHNR, CDR2 FQNEAQ (reference sequence). V was pared by 1 base and J by 3 bases, with 7 bases between. CDR3 size: 13 residues. This clonotype occurred many times. Its cognate antigen is unknown. TCR beta CDR3 regions were amplified from RNA transcripts. The first-round RT-PCR employed HTBI primers together with the Qiagen OneStep RT-PCR kit. A multiplex PCR was then performed as the second round. TCRdb recomputed calls from the multiplex PCR reads with MiXCR, one row per CDR3 protein. Of roughly 600,000 distinct CDR3 sequences listed, just under 40% were seen once; the top ten hold about 4.6%. Exclusion criteria comprised other autoimmune diseases, uncontrolled infections, pregnancy or lactation in patients.

V gene TRBV7-9 combines with J gene TRBJ2-7; D call uncertain. Sequencing was carried out using peripheral blood or thyroid tissue (not recorded which). The TCR comes from an adult man with Graves' hyperthyroidism. For the CDR3, the DNA is TGTGCCAGCAGCTTAGGGTGGGACTACGAGCAGTACTTC. Protein product: CASSLGWDYEQYF.